This paragraph reports one T cell receptor (beta chain). This sample is drawn from a study of T cell responses to AZD1222 COVID-19 vaccine. With V trimmed by 0 bases and J by 1 base, 5 bases remained unmatched. The CDR3 has 16 residues. Per the germline V gene, CDR1 is SGDLS and CDR2 is YYNGEE. Clones were sequenced by immunoSEQ multiplex PCR, and TCRdb holds only the in-frame ones, with some missing. The sample records roughly 120,000 clones, 75% to 90% being singletons. The sequenced sample was peripheral blood, obtained on day 0 of AZD1222 vaccination. This TCR came from an adult in good health. V is TRBV9 and J is TRBJ2-3; 7 nucleotides align to TRBD1. This chain's CDR3 is CASSVGLQGGTDTQYF. CDR3 nucleotide sequence: TGTGCCAGCAGCGTAGGTCTCCAGGGGGGCACAGATACGCAGTATTTT. Supplemented by reference TRBV9 and TRBJ2-3, the full variable domain reads DSGVTQTPKHLITATGQRVTLRCSPRSGDLSVYWYQQSLDQGLQFLIQYYNGEERAKGNILERFSAQQFPDLHSELNLSSLELGDSALYFCASSVGLQGGTDTQYFGPGTRLTVL.